The 22 T cell receptor beta chains given below trace back to one sample, sequenced in a study of blood T cell repertoires in COVID-19. TCRdb's table, derived via immunoSEQ multiplex PCR, lists solely in-frame clones and lacks some. Of 150,000 to 200,000 clones listed, 88% are singletons. The specimen was peripheral blood. These receptors originate from a human donor in a cohort sampled during active COVID-19.

V gene TRBV7-2 combines with J gene TRBJ1-1; D call uncertain. The ends were cut back, 6 bases at V and 10 bases at J, with 18 bases in the middle. The CDR3 is 13 residues long. Looked up from germline, CDR1 is SGHTA and CDR2 is FQGNSA. The CDR3 is CASSPAGGLRAFF. CDR3 nucleotide sequence: TGTGCCAGCAGTCCCGCGGGAGGGTTAAGAGCTTTCTTT.

The gene calls are TRBV6-5 and TRBJ2-1; 9 bases match TRBD1. This CDR3 comprises 15 residues. Trimming at V came to 3 bases and at J to 8 bases, leaving 8 bases not matched to a gene. In germline, CDR1 is MNHEY, CDR2 SVGAGI. Here the CDR3 reads CASSYRRTGEYEQFF. The CDR3 coding sequence is TGTGCCAGCAGTTATCGCCGGACAGGGGAATATGAGCAGTTCTTC.

The V call is TRBV20-1, the J call TRBJ2-5; D ambiguous. CDR1 is DFQATT and CDR2 is SNEGSKA in the germline V gene (reference sequence). The CDR3 sequence is 11 residues long. CDR3 sequence reads: CRVSNQETQYF. The DNA for the CDR3 is TGCAGGGTCAGTAATCAAGAGACCCAGTACTTC.

There are a few counts of this clone. V gene TRBV29-1 combines with J gene TRBJ2-1; 9 bases match TRBD2. CDR3 length: 18 residues. Per the germline V gene, CDR1 is SQVTM and CDR2 is ANQGSEA. Trimming cost V 5 bases and J 0 bases; bases outside gene matches: 14. The CDR3 loop reads CSVFIAGVSYSSYNEQFF. Here the CDR3 DNA reads TGCAGCGTTTTTATAGCGGGAGTCTCTTACAGCTCCTACAATGAGCAGTTCTTC.

This rearrangement joins TRBV6-5 to TRBJ2-4, with 8 nucleotides matching TRBD2. Per the germline V gene, CDR1 is MNHEY and CDR2 is SVGAGI. Unmatched junction bases numbered 9, after V lost 6 bases and J lost 8 bases. The CDR3 covers 14 residues. The CDR3 region is CASRRAGGKDIQYF. CDR3 nucleotide sequence: TGTGCCAGCAGACGTGCGGGGGGTAAGGACATTCAGTACTTC.

The chain combines TRBV4-3 with TRBJ2-7; 7 bases map to TRBD2. The ends lost 1 base at V and 6 bases at J; junction bases unmatched: 9. From germline, CDR1 is LGHNA and CDR2 YSLEER. The CDR3 sequence is 15 residues long. CDR3 sequence reads: CASSQGAAGASEQYF. The CDR3 DNA is TGCGCCAGCAGCCAAGGGGCGGCGGGAGCATCCGAGCAGTACTTC.

The chain recombines TRBV15 with TRBJ2-6; tentatively, D is TRBD1 (6 bases). This CDR3 contains 15 residues. Germline V lookup: CDR1 LNHNV, CDR2 YYDKDF (reference sequence). Trimming pared 5 bases from V and 1 base from J, leaving 9 bases between. CDR3 residues: CATSVGGSGANVLTF. The CDR3 coding sequence is TGTGCCACCAGCGTAGGGGGTTCTGGGGCCAACGTCCTGACTTTC.

The chain employs TRBV5-4 and TRBJ1-1; the D is unclear. This CDR3 has 15 residues. Between the trimmed V and J ends, which lost 4 bases and 0 bases, there was a span of 13 bases. The germline CDR1 and CDR2 sequences are SGHNT and YYREEE (reference sequence). DNA of the CDR3: TGTGCCAGCAGCCCACATCCCGATTTGAACACTGAAGCTTTCTTT. As protein: CASSPHPDLNTEAFF.

The gene calls are TRBV12-3 or TRBV12-4 and TRBJ2-3, with D maybe TRBD2 (6 bases). CDR3 size: 12 residues. V shed 4 bases and J shed 8 bases, with 10 bases lying between them. This chain's CDR3 is CASSSEAGTQYF. DNA for the CDR3: TGTGCCAGCAGTTCAGAAGCGGGTACGCAGTATTTT.

The gene calls are TRBV28 and TRBJ1-3, with TRBD1 matching over 8 bases. CDR3 length equals 16 residues. Per the germline V gene, CDR1 is MDHEN and CDR2 is SYDVKM. V trimming: 7 bases; J trimming: 0 bases; junction bases outside the gene matches: 8. Here the CDR3 DNA reads TGTGCCAGCACTTCCCGTACAGGGGGCTCTGGAAACACCATATATTTT. Its translation: CASTSRTGGSGNTIYF.

This clone was detected once. This chain joins TRBV16 and TRBJ2-7, with 7 bases that match TRBD1. Germline CDR1 is KGHSY and CDR2 is FQNENV. This CDR3 spans 15 amino acids. The V gene end was trimmed by 4 bases and the J gene end by 4 bases; junction bases not matched to a gene: 10. The CDR3 nucleotides are TGTGCCAGCAGCCCTACAGGGGCCGGTGTTTACGAGCAGTACTTC. It is translated as CASSPTGAGVYEQYF.

This clone has just one count. V is TRBV5-1 and J is TRBJ1-2, with 8 bases identical to TRBD1. V shed 0 bases, J shed 4 bases, and the junction held 5 bases outside the gene matches. Germline CDR1 is SGHRS and CDR2 is YFSETQ. The CDR3 length is 15 residues. CDR3 bases: TGCGCCAGCAGCTTGGAGGGGACAGGCTCCTATGGCTACACCTTC. This sequence encodes CASSLEGTGSYGYTF.

This clone was seen only once. V is TRBV7-9 and J is TRBJ2-1, with 8 positions matching TRBD2. This CDR3 contains 15 residues. Trimming took 1 base from V and 10 from J; bases not matched to a gene: 9. CDR1 and CDR2 (germline): SEHNR, FQNEAQ (reference sequence). CDR3 sequence reads: CASSLGKRGLSEQFF. For the CDR3, the DNA is TGTGCCAGCAGCTTAGGAAAGCGGGGGTTATCGGAGCAGTTCTTC.

V gene TRBV7-8 combines with J gene TRBJ1-5; the match to TRBD1 covers 8 bases. After removal of 5 bases from V and 2 bases from J, the junction contained 11 bases not matched to a gene. The CDR3 has 17 residues. CDR1 is SGHVS and CDR2 is FQNEAQ in the germline V gene. The CDR3 DNA sequence: TGTGCCAGCAGCCCCAGGACAGGGAACTATGGCAATCAGCCCCAGCATTTT. Protein: CASSPRTGNYGNQPQHF.

V usage is TRBV6-1 and J usage is TRBJ1-2; D possibly corresponds to TRBD1 (5 bases). The V gene lost 3 bases and the J gene lost 4 bases, with 12 bases spanning the gap. CDR1 MNHNS and CDR2 SASEGT come from the germline V gene. The CDR3 covers 14 residues. The CDR3 loop is CASSDKGYFYGYTF. The DNA of the CDR3 is TGTGCCAGCAGTGATAAGGGGTATTTCTATGGCTACACCTTC.

The V call is TRBV2, the J call TRBJ2-5; 10 bases fit TRBD2. The V gene's germline CDR1 is SNHLY and CDR2 FYNNEI. The V gene end was trimmed by 5 bases and the J gene end by 1 base; junction bases not matched to a gene: 4. The CDR3 runs 15 residues. CDR3: CASSLAGATQETQYF. CDR3 nucleotide sequence: TGTGCCAGCAGTCTAGCGGGGGCCACCCAAGAGACCCAGTACTTC.

J is TRBJ2-2 and V is TRBV7-9, with D possibly being TRBD1 (5 bases). CDR3 length: 16 residues. Germline V CDR1 and CDR2: SEHNR, FQNEAQ (reference sequence). The ends were cut back, 5 bases at V and 0 bases at J, with 13 bases in the middle. The CDR3 DNA reads TGTGCCAGCAGCCCGAGACAGAGACCGAACACCGGGGAGCTGTTTTTT. This encodes CASSPRQRPNTGELFF.

This clone was detected a few times. The genes are TRBV11-2 and TRBJ1-1, with 11 nucleotides matching TRBD1. Germline V gives CDR1 SGHAT, CDR2 FQNNGV. Trimming cost V 1 base and J 6 bases; bases outside gene matches: 13. The CDR3 contains 18 residues. In nucleotides, the CDR3 is TGTGCCAGCAGCTTAGCCCCGGGACAGGGGGTTGCTTTGGCTGAAGCTTTCTTT. This encodes CASSLAPGQGVALAEAFF.

This rearrangement joins TRBV30 to TRBJ1-2, with 7 positions matching TRBD1. J was trimmed by 12 bases and V by 0 bases; bases with no gene match: 10. The germline V gene encodes CDR1 GTSNPN and CDR2 SVGIG (reference sequence). CDR3 size: 13 residues. The CDR3 protein is CAWSVMETGSNTF. CDR3 in DNA: TGTGCCTGGAGTGTAATGGAGACAGGGAGCAACACCTTC.

Only one count was recorded for this clone. The V call is TRBV11-2, the J call TRBJ1-1; D call uncertain. The CDR3 is made up of 16 amino acids. The V and J ends lost 6 bases and 5 bases respectively, with 22 bases between them. Germline-derived CDR1 and CDR2 are SGHAT and FQNNGV. The CDR3 region has the DNA TGTGCCAGCAGAAGAAGCGGGTCAGGAAGCGGGACTGAAGCTTTCTTT. Translating it yields CASRRSGSGSGTEAFF. The variable domain in full, with the rest retrieved from reference TRBV11-2 and TRBJ1-1, is EAGVAQSPRYKIIEKRQSVAFWCNPISGHATLYWYQQILGQGPKLLIQFQNNGVVDDSQLPKDRFSAERLKGVDSTLKIQPAKLEDSAVYLCASRRSGSGSGTEAFFGQGTRLTVV.

The rearrangement joins TRBV3-1 (or the pseudogene TRBV3-2) to TRBJ2-3; D gene uncertain. Germline V gene data show CDR1 as LGHDT and CDR2 as YNNKEL (reference sequence). Trimming removed 0 bases from V and 6 bases from J, with 16 bases in between. The CDR3 is 16 amino acids. For the CDR3, the DNA is TGTGCCAGCAGCCAAGATCTAATAGTAAGCGCGGATACGCAGTATTTT. It encodes CASSQDLIVSADTQYF.

The chain carries TRBV4-3 and TRBJ2-2, with 10 bases lining up with TRBD1. Germline CDR1 LGHNA, CDR2 YSLEER. The trim removed 4 bases at V and 0 bases at J, leaving 5 bases unmatched. This CDR3 comprises 17 residues. The CDR3 loop reads CASSRDRGGANTGELFF. The CDR3 region has the DNA TGCGCCAGCAGCCGGGACAGGGGAGGCGCGAACACCGGGGAGCTGTTTTTT.